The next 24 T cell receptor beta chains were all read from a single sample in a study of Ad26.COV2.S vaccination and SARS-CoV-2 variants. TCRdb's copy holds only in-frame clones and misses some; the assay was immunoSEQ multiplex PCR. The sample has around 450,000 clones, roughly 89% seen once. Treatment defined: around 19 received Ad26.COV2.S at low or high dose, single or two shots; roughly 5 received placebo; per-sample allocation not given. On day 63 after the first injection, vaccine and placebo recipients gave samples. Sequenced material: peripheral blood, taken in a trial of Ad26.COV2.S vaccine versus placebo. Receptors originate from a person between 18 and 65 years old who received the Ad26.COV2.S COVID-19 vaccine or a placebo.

The CDR3 sequence is CASRTSGGAHNEQFF. CDR3 nucleotide sequence: TGTGCCAGTAGAACTAGCGGGGGGGCACACAATGAGCAGTTCTTC. The chain joins TRBV19 to TRBJ2-1, with 13 bases that match TRBD2. Unmatched junction bases numbered 4, after V lost 6 bases and J lost 5 bases. CDR3 size: 15 residues. Germline V CDR1 and CDR2: LNHDA, SQIVND (reference sequence).

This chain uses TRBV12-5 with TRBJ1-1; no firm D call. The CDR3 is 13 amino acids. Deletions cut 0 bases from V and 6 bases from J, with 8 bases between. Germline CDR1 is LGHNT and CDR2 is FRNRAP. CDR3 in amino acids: CASGLVLTPEAFF. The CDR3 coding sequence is TGTGCTAGTGGTTTGGTACTAACACCTGAAGCTTTCTTT.

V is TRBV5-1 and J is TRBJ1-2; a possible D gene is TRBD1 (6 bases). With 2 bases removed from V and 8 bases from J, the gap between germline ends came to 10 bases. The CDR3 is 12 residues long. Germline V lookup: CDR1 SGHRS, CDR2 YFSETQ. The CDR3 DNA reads TGCGCCAGCAGCTTAAACAGGGTCGGCTACACCTTC. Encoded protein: CASSLNRVGYTF.

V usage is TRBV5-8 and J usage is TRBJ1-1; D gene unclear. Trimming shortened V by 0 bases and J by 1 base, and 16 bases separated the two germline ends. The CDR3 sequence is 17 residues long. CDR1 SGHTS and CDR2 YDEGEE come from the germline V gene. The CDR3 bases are TGTGCCAGCAGCTTGGTTATAGGTCAGCCTGAGAACACTGAAGCTTTCTTT. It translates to CASSLVIGQPENTEAFF.

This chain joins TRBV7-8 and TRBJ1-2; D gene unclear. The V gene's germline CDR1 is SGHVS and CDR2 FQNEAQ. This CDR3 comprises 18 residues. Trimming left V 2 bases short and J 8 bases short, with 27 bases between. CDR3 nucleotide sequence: TGTGCCAGCAGCTTATTTAGGAGGGAGCAGACCTTGTCGTTGGGCTACACCTTC. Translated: CASSLFRREQTLSLGYTF.

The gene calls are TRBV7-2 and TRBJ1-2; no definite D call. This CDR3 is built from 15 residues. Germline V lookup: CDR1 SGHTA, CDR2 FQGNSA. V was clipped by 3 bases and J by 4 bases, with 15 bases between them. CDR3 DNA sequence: TGTGCCAGCAGCTTGCGGGATGTTCGGCTCTATGGCTACACCTTC. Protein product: CASSLRDVRLYGYTF.

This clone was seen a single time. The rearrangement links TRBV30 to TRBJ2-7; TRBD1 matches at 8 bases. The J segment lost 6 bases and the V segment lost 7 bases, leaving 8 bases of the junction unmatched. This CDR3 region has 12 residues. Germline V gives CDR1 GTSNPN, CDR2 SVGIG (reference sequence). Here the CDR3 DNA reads TGTGCCTTCAGGGGGCCTGAGATCGAGCAGTACTTC. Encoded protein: CAFRGPEIEQYF.

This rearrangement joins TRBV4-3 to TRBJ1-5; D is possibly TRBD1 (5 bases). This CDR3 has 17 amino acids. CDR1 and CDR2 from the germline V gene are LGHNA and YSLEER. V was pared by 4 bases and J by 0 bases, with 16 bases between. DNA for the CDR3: TGCGCCAGCAGCCGATCGGCAGGGATCTATAGCAATCAGCCCCAGCATTTT. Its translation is CASSRSAGIYSNQPQHF.

CDR3 DNA sequence: TGTGCCATCAGTGAAAGGCTAGCGAACACCGGGGAGCTGTTTTTT. It encodes CAISERLANTGELFF. V gene TRBV10-3 combines with J gene TRBJ2-2; D unclear. There are 15 residues in the CDR3. The germline CDR1 and CDR2 sequences are ENHRY and SYGVKD. V lost 3 bases and J lost 0, with 8 bases in between.

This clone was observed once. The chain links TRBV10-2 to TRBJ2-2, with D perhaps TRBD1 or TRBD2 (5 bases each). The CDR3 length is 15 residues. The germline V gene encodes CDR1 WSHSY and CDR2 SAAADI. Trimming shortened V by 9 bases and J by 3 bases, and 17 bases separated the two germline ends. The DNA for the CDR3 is TGCGCCAGTAGGGACGCCTGGACGGACACCGGGGAGCTGTTTTTT. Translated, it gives CASRDAWTDTGELFF.

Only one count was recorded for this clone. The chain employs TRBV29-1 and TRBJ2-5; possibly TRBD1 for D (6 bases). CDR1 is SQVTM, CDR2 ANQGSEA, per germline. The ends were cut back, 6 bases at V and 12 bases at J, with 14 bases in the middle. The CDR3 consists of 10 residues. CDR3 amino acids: CSVWDIREYF. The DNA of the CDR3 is TGCAGCGTCTGGGACATCCGAGAGTACTTC. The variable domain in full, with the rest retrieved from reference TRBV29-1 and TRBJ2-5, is SAVISQKPSRDICQRGTSLTIQCQVDSQVTMMFWYRQQPGQSLTLIATANQGSEATYESGFVIDKFPISRPNLTFSTLTVSNMSPEDSSIYLCSVWDIREYFGPGTRLLVL.

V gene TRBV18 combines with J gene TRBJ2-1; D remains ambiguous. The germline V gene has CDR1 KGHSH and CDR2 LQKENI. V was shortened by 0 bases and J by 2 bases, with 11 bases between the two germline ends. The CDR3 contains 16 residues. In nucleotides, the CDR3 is TGTGCCAGCTCACCACCCAATGCCGAACCCTACAATGAGCAGTTCTTC. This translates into CASSPPNAEPYNEQFF. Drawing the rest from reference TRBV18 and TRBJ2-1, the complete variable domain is NAGVMQNPRHLVRRRGQEARLRCSPMKGHSHVYWYRQLPEEGLKFMVYLQKENIIDESGMPKERFSAEFPKEGPSILRIQQVVRGDSAAYFCASSPPNAEPYNEQFFGPGTRLTVL.

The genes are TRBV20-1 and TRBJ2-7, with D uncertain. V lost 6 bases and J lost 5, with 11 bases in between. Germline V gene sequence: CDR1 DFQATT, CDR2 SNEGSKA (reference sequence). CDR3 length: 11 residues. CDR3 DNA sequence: TGCAGTGCCCAGACGGCCGACGAGCAGTACTTC. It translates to CSAQTADEQYF.

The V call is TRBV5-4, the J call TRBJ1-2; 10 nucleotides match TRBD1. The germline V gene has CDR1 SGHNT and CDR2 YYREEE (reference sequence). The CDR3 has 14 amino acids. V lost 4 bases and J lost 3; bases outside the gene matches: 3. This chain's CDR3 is CASSQGTGDYGYTF. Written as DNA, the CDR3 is TGTGCCAGCAGCCAAGGGACAGGGGACTATGGCTACACCTTC.

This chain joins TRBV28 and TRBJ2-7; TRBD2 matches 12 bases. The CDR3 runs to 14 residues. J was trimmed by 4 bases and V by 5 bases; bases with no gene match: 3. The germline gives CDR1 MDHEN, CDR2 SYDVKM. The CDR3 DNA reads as TGTGCCAGCAGTCCAGGACTAGCGGGGTACGAGCAGTACGTC. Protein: CASSPGLAGYEQYV.

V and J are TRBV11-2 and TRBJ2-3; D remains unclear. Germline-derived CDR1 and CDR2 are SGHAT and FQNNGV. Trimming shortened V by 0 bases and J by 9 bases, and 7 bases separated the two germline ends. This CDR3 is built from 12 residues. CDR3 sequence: CASSLDRRTQYF. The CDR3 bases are TGTGCCAGCAGCTTAGATAGAAGGACGCAGTATTTT.

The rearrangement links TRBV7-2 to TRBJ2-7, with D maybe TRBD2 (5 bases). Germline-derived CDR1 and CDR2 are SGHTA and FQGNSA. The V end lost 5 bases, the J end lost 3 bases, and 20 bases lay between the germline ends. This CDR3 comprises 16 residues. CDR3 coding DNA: TGTGCCAGCAGCGATACTACCCCGGGAAGAGGCTACGAGCAGTACTTC. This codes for CASSDTTPGRGYEQYF.

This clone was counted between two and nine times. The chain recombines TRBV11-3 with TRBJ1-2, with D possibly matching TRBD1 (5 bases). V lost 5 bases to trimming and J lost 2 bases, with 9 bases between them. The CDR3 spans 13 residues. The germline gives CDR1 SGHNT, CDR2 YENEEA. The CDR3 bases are TGTGCCAGCAGCCTGACAGTAAACTATGGCTACACCTTC. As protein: CASSLTVNYGYTF.

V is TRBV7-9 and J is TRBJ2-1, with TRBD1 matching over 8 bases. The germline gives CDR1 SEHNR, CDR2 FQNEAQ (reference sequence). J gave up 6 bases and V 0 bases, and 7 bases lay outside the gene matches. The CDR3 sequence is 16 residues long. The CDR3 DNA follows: TGTGCCAGCAGCTTAGCGCCAGGGGGCCTGGTCAATGAGCAGTTCTTC. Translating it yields CASSLAPGGLVNEQFF.

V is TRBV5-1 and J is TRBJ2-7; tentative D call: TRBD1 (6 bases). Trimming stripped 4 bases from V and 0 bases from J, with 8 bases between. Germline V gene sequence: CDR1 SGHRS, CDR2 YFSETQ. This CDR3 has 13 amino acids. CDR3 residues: CASSRDNSYEQYF. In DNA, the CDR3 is TGCGCCAGCAGCCGGGACAACTCCTACGAGCAGTACTTC.

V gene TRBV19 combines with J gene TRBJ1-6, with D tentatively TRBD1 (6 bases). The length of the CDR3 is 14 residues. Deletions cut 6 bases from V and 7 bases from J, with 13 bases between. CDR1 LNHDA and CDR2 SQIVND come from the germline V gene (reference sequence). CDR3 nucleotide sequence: TGTGCCAGTAGCGACTTTAGGGGGAATTCACCCCTCCACTTT. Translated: CASSDFRGNSPLHF. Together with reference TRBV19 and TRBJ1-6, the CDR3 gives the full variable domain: DGGITQSPKYLFRKEGQNVTLSCEQNLNHDAMYWYRQDPGQGLRLIYYSQIVNDFQKGDIAEGYSVSREKKESFPLTVTSAQKNPTAFYLCASSDFRGNSPLHFGNGTRLTVT.

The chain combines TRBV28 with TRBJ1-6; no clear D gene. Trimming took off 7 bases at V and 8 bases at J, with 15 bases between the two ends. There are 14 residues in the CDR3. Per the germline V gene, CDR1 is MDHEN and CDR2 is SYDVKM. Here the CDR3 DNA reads TGTGCCAGCATCTCCCCCGGGAACCATTCACCCCTCCACTTT. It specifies CASISPGNHSPLHF. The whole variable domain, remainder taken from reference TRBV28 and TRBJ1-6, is DVKVTQSSRYLVKRTGEKVFLECVQDMDHENMFWYRQDPGLGLRLIYFSYDVKMKEKGDIPEGYSVSREKKERFSLILESASTNQTSMYLCASISPGNHSPLHFGNGTRLTVT.

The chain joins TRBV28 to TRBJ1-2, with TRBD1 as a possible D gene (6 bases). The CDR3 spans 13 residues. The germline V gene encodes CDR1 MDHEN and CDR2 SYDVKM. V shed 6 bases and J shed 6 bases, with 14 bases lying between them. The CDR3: CASRDTGLDGYTF. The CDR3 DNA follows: TGTGCCAGCAGGGACACAGGGCTAGATGGCTACACCTTC.

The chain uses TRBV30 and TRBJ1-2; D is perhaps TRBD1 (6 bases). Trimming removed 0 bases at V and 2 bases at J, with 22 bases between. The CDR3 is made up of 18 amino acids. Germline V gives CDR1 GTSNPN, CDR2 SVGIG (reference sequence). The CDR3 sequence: CAWSVPTGGRGLNYGYTF. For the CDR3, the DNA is TGTGCCTGGAGTGTACCTACAGGAGGTAGGGGGTTAAACTATGGCTACACCTTC.